The 10 T cell receptor beta chains below come from one sample, sequenced in a study of blood T cell repertoires in COVID-19. The protocol was immunoSEQ multiplex PCR, while the TCRdb copy is restricted to in-frame clones and leaves out a portion. Among approximately 61,000 clones listed, around four fifths were seen once. The sequencing input was peripheral blood. Receptors originate from a man aged 65 to 79 with acute or convalescent COVID-19.

This clone was picked up a small number of times. The chain is built from TRBV3-1 (or the pseudogene TRBV3-2) and TRBJ1-1, with 7 bases aligning to TRBD1. The germline V gene encodes CDR1 LGHDT and CDR2 YNNKEL (reference sequence). V trimming: 4 bases; J trimming: 10 bases; junction bases outside the gene matches: 6. The CDR3 extends over 12 amino acids. CDR3 nucleotide sequence: TGTGCCAGCAGCCTCGGACAGGTGAGAGCTTTCTTT. It specifies CASSLGQVRAFF.

The CDR3 loop is CASSFNREETQYF. Written as DNA, the CDR3 is TGTGCCAGCAGCTTCAACAGGGAAGAGACCCAGTACTTC. J is TRBJ2-5 and V is TRBV7-3; a possible D gene is TRBD1 (6 bases). Looked up from germline, CDR1 is SGHTA and CDR2 is FQGTGA. Trimming took off 3 bases at V and 3 bases at J, with 8 bases between the two ends. The CDR3 has 13 residues.

The rearrangement links TRBV5-1 to TRBJ1-4; D not certain. Trimming took 2 bases from V and 5 from J, leaving 10 bases between them. Germline V gene lookup returns CDR1 SGHRS and CDR2 YFSETQ. This CDR3 has 14 residues. The DNA for the CDR3 is TGCGCCAGCAGCTTAAGCGGTTTGAATGAAAAACTGTTTTTT. This codes for CASSLSGLNEKLFF.

This clone came up a few times. CDR3 loop: CASRAPGQGRNVPLHF. The CDR3 coding sequence is TGTGCCAGCAGAGCGCCGGGACAGGGCAGAAATGTACCCCTCCACTTT. The gene calls are TRBV2 and TRBJ1-6; the match to TRBD1 covers 9 bases. CDR1 is SNHLY and CDR2 is FYNNEI in the germline V gene. This CDR3 is 16 amino acids long. The V and J ends lost 6 bases and 12 bases, in that order; junction bases with no gene match: 15.

This chain links TRBV24-1 with TRBJ2-3; 9 bases line up with TRBD2. Germline assignment: CDR1 KGHDR and CDR2 SFDVKD. The CDR3 sequence is 17 residues long. V gave up 5 bases and J gave up 2 bases; unmatched junction bases: 10. The CDR3 protein is CATSVGRTSAVTDTQYF. The CDR3 coding sequence is TGTGCCACCAGTGTTGGGAGGACTAGCGCTGTCACAGATACGCAGTATTTT.

This chain links TRBV5-4 with TRBJ1-4; no definite D call. Trimming took off 4 bases at V and 6 bases at J, with 16 bases between the two ends. CDR1 and CDR2 (germline): SGHNT, YYREEE (reference sequence). The CDR3 is 15 amino acids. DNA for the CDR3: TGTGCCAGCAGCCTATTCGGGATCCAAGATGAAAAACTGTTTTTT. Protein sequence: CASSLFGIQDEKLFF. The full variable domain, its missing parts supplied by reference TRBV5-4 and TRBJ1-4, is ETGVTQSPTHLIKTRGQQVTLRCSSQSGHNTVSWYQQALGQGPQFIFQYYREEENGRGNFPPRFSGLQFPNYSSELNVNALELDDSALYLCASSLFGIQDEKLFFGSGTQLSVL.

The chain employs TRBV13 and TRBJ1-1; TRBD1 is a possible D gene (5 bases). Germline V lookup: CDR1 PRHDT, CDR2 FYEKMQ (reference sequence). The CDR3 runs to 14 residues. V lost 5 bases, J lost 3 bases, and 13 bases lay in between. The CDR3 here is CASSPTTAHTEAFF. The DNA of the CDR3 is TGTGCCAGCAGCCCTACGACAGCCCACACTGAAGCTTTCTTT.

In its sample, this clone was seen once. The chain combines TRBV4-1 with TRBJ2-7, with TRBD1 matching over 7 bases. The J segment lost 4 bases and the V segment lost 1 base, leaving 7 bases of the junction unmatched. Germline V gene lookup returns CDR1 MGHRA and CDR2 YSYEKL. The CDR3 loop spans 15 amino acids. CDR3 sequence reads: CASSQGQGEGYEQYF. The CDR3 DNA follows: TGCGCCAGCAGCCAAGGCCAGGGGGAAGGATACGAGCAGTACTTC.

This chain connects TRBV10-3 to TRBJ2-2; 12 positions agree with TRBD2. Germline V gene data show CDR1 as ENHRY and CDR2 as SYGVKD. The CDR3 contains 17 residues. Trimming removed 3 bases from V and 5 bases from J; junction bases left unmatched: 7. CDR3 amino acids: CAISETSGGFFTGELFF. As DNA, the CDR3 is TGTGCCATCAGTGAAACTAGCGGGGGGTTTTTTACCGGGGAGCTGTTTTTT.

The J gene is TRBJ1-2, the V gene TRBV28, with D possibly TRBD1 on 6 matching bases. The CDR3 is 14 amino acids. Germline V lookup: CDR1 MDHEN, CDR2 SYDVKM. Trimming removed 2 bases from V and 4 bases from J, with 11 bases in between. In DNA, the CDR3 is TGTGCCAGCAGTTTAGGGGACAAGAGCTATGGCTACACCTTC. It yields the protein CASSLGDKSYGYTF.